This TCR beta chain was identified during a study of cytomegalovirus exposure and HLA in healthy donors. The overall study: Ancestry clustering placed around 80% of approximately 370 genotyped donors in the Caucasian-associated cluster.

Turning to this clone: The antigen is not known.

The PCR had 60 Vbeta and 13 Jbeta primers. Produced via immunoSEQ multiplex PCR; TCRdb's table is partial and in-frame only. The data hold 95,000 to 100,000 clones, with about 85% observed a single time. Germline V gene data show CDR1 as SGHTA and CDR2 as FQGNSA. The J segment lost 3 bases and the V segment lost 2 bases, leaving 8 bases of the junction unmatched. CDR3 length: 16 amino acids. Regarding the study as a whole: A later analysis linked a missense variant in DCLRE1C to the trimming of TCR beta V and J genes. Usually a TCR sequence was rare, but some public TCRs were found in many donors. It was taken for granted in presence/absence analyses that sequencing depth across donors was roughly uniform.

This sequence joins TRBV7-2 and TRBJ2-7, with 9 positions matching TRBD2. The source of this sequence is a female donor in good health and CMV-seropositive. The sample consisted of PBMCs. CDR3 nucleotides: TGTGCCAGCAGCTTATCAAGCGGGGGGACCTTCTACGAGCAGTACTTC. Translating it yields CASSLSSGGTFYEQYF.